This note documents a single TCR beta chain sequence. This specimen belongs to a study of patients and donors after allogeneic stem cell transplantation. TCRdb analysed the RT-PCR reads with MiXCR anew, one entry per CDR3 protein. The table records hundreds of thousands of distinct CDR3 sequences, 16% of them present only once. This CDR3 is 12 amino acids long. The V gene lost 4 bases and the J gene lost 8 bases, with 11 bases spanning the gap. From germline, CDR1 is SEHNR and CDR2 FQNEAQ (reference sequence). The receptor was isolated from a human donor who was either an allogeneic HSCT recipient or a stem cell or donor lymphocyte infusion donor (not recorded which). It is not recorded whose cells these are; they may come from a transplant donor. Input material: blood, either unsorted or a sorted T cell fraction (not recorded which). V gene TRBV7-9 combines with J gene TRBJ1-2; D is uncertain. The CDR3 sequence: CASSSGGLGYTF. As DNA, the CDR3 is TGTGCCAGCAGCTCAGGAGGTCTGGGCTACACCTTC.